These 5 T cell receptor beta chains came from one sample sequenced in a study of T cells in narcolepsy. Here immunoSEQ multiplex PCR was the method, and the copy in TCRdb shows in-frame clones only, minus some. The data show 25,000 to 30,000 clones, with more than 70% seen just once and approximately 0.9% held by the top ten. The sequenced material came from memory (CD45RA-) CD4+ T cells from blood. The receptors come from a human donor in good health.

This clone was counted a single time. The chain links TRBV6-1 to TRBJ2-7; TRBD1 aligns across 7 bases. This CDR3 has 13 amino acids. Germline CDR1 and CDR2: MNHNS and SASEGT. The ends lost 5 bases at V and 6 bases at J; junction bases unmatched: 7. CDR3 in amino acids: CASSTGQLSEQYF. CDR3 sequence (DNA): TGTGCCAGCAGTACGGGACAGCTCAGCGAGCAGTACTTC.

The CDR3 nucleotides read TGCAGTGCTAGAGATCCCCCACTAAACACCTTC. It translates to CSARDPPLNTF. The chain uses TRBV20-1 and TRBJ1-2; D unresolved. This CDR3 has 11 residues. V lost 0 bases, J lost 12 bases, and 11 bases lay in between. Looked up from germline, CDR1 is DFQATT and CDR2 is SNEGSKA (reference sequence).

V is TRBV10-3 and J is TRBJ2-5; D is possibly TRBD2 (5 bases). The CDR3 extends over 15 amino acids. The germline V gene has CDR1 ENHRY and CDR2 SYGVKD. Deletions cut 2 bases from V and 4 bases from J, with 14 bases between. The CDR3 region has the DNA TGTGCCATCAGTGAGCCGCGTCCCGGAGGAGAGACCCAGTACTTC. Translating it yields CAISEPRPGGETQYF.

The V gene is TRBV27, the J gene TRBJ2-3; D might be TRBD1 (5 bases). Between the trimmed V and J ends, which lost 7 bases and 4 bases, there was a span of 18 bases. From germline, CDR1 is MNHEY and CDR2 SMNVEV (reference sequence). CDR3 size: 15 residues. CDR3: CASMMGQGIPDTQYF. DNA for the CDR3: TGTGCCAGCATGATGGGTCAGGGAATTCCAGATACGCAGTATTTT.

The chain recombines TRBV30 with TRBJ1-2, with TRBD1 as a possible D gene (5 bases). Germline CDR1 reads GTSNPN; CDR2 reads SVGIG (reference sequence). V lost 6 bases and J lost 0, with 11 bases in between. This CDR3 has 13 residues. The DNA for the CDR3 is TGTGCCTGCGAGTCAGGGTCTAACTATGGCTACACCTTC. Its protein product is CACESGSNYGYTF.